The 8 T cell receptor beta chains presented below share a single source sample, sequenced in a study of shared clonotypes between healthy human individuals. This table comes from immunoSEQ multiplex PCR, and its TCRdb copy is limited to in-frame clones, with some not included. The profile shows approximately 320,000 clones, around 90% of them singletons. Sequences were obtained from memory CD8+ T cells sorted from blood. Sample subset: CD45RO+ cells pooled with CCR7-negative TemRA cells. The receptors were sampled from a young man in good health.

This rearrangement joins TRBV28 to TRBJ2-1; weak D call: TRBD1 (5 bases). V lost 6 bases and J lost 1, with 10 bases in between. CDR1 MDHEN and CDR2 SYDVKM come from the germline V gene. CDR3 size: 14 residues. CDR3 bases: TGTGCCAGCAGGACAGATTTTTCCTACAATGAGCAGTTCTTC. Residues: CASRTDFSYNEQFF.

This rearrangement joins TRBV6-6 to TRBJ2-1; 9 bases fit TRBD2. The CDR3 loop spans 15 amino acids. V lost 2 bases to trimming and J lost 9 bases; unmatched junction nucleotides: 8. Germline assignment: CDR1 MNHNY and CDR2 SVGAGI (reference sequence). CDR3: CASSYVTSGDIEQFF. The CDR3 nucleotides read TGTGCCAGCAGTTACGTGACTAGCGGAGATATTGAGCAGTTCTTC.

The rearrangement links TRBV13 to TRBJ2-2; 9 bases map to TRBD2. CDR1 PRHDT and CDR2 FYEKMQ come from the germline V gene (reference sequence). Trimming took 5 bases from V and 3 from J; bases not matched to a gene: 4. The CDR3 runs 15 residues. The CDR3 spells CASSPLAGDTGELFF. The CDR3 bases are TGTGCCAGCAGCCCCTTAGCGGGGGACACCGGGGAGCTGTTTTTT. Full variable domain (outside the CDR3, taken from reference TRBV13 and TRBJ2-2): AAGVIQSPRHLIKEKRETATLKCYPIPRHDTVYWYQQGPGQDPQFLISFYEKMQSDKGSIPDRFSAQQFSDYHSELNMSSLELGDSALYFCASSPLAGDTGELFFGEGSRLTVL.

J is TRBJ2-3 and V is TRBV5-6, with TRBD1 as a possible D gene (5 bases). The V end lost 0 bases, the J end lost 1 base, and 9 bases lay between the germline ends. Per the germline V gene, CDR1 is SGHDT and CDR2 is YYEEEE. The CDR3 length is 15 residues. The CDR3 loop reads CASSLGGAGTDTQYF. In DNA form, the CDR3 reads TGTGCCAGCAGCTTGGGTGGGGCCGGCACAGATACGCAGTATTTT.

This clone was counted at least ten times. Other DNA sequences from this sample encode an identical CDR3 as well. The chain combines TRBV6-6 with TRBJ1-5; D unclear. Per germline, CDR1 MNHNY and CDR2 SVGAGI (reference sequence). This CDR3 has 14 residues. Trimming shortened V by 5 bases and J by 3 bases, and 11 bases separated the two germline ends. CDR3 residues: CASSSPGVNQPQHF. The CDR3 DNA is TGTGCCAGCAGTAGCCCGGGAGTCAATCAGCCCCAGCATTTT.

This clone was detected only once. V usage is TRBV19 and J usage is TRBJ1-2; a weak D match, TRBD1 (6 bases). Germline CDR1 reads LNHDA; CDR2 reads SQIVND (reference sequence). V lost 7 bases and J lost 4, with 13 bases in between. The CDR3 spans 13 residues. The CDR3 loop is CASNETGPYGYTF. As DNA, the CDR3 is TGTGCCAGTAACGAAACAGGGCCCTATGGCTACACCTTC.

J is TRBJ1-2 and V is TRBV7-9; 8 positions agree with TRBD1. Germline trimming cut 5 bases from V and 8 bases from J; bases unmatched to any gene: 13. The CDR3 spans 15 residues. CDR1 and CDR2 from the germline V gene are SEHNR and FQNEAQ (reference sequence). CDR3 nucleotides: TGTGCCAGCAGCCATGAACTGGACAGGGTAGGAGGCTACACCTTC. This codes for CASSHELDRVGGYTF. Drawing the rest from reference TRBV7-9 and TRBJ1-2, the complete variable domain is DTGVSQNPRHKITKRGQNVTFRCDPISEHNRLYWYRQTLGQGPEFLTYFQNEAQLEKSRLLSDRFSAERPKGSFSTLEIQRTEQGDSAMYLCASSHELDRVGGYTFGSGTRLTVV.

The V gene is TRBV6-1, the J gene TRBJ2-1, with 7 bases fitting TRBD2. The trim removed 2 bases at V and 9 bases at J, leaving 13 bases unmatched. Germline V gives CDR1 MNHNS, CDR2 SASEGT. This CDR3 has 16 residues. The CDR3 DNA follows: TGTGCCAGCAGTGAATTAGGTATGCGGGGGATCGGTGAGCAGTTCTTC. Amino acid sequence: CASSELGMRGIGEQFF.